This T cell receptor beta chain was profiled in a study of cytomegalovirus exposure and HLA in healthy donors. On the study more broadly: T cells numbering around 180 million yielded fewer than 140 million unique TCR beta sequences in an earlier analysis. Regarding the study as a whole: Upon later analysis, TCR association rates were observed to vary by HLA locus, being highest for DRB1 and lowest for HLA-C. Overall, 164 TCR beta chains were annotated as cytomegalovirus-associated.

The PCR had 60 Vbeta and 13 Jbeta primers. Data came from immunoSEQ multiplex PCR; TCRdb stores just in-frame clones and leaves some out. The repertoire consists of around 150,000 clones, with about 9.1% occurring once and the leading ten covering 6.5% to 9%. The germline V and J ends were trimmed by 5 bases and 0 bases, with 24 bases remaining between them. The CDR3 is made up of 19 amino acids. Germline V gives CDR1 SGHRS, CDR2 YFSETQ. In the case of this clone: Its antigen remains unknown.

Sequenced input: PBMCs. This clonotype was sampled from a woman in her thirties or forties in good health and CMV-seropositive. V is TRBV5-1 and J is TRBJ1-3, with a weak D call TRBD1 (6 bases). In DNA form, the CDR3 reads TGCGCCAGCAGTCTCGTGGGGTCAGGGGCGGCCCGCTCTGGAAACACCATATATTTT. Amino acids: CASSLVGSGAARSGNTIYF.